Described below is a single T cell receptor (beta chain) sequence and its context. The antigen is not known. This entry belongs to a study of graft-versus-host responses after intestinal transplantation. Study at large: The study gave all recipients anti-thymocyte globulin induction, then tacrolimus and steroids for 2 to 3 years. General study findings and limits: Early post-transplant HvG declines showed an association with peak circulating GvH clone levels. The recipient marrow held GvH clones, and some of them showed up first in ileum or blood. Those patients showing graft-donor T cell macrochimerism displayed high graft-versus-host to host-versus-graft clonal ratios in allografts.

The method was immunoSEQ multiplex PCR; TCRdb's version includes in-frame clones alone and lacks a portion of them. The repertoire holds approximately 80,000 clones, with roughly nine tenths as singletons. V lost 5 bases and J lost 4, with 10 bases in between. Germline V gene data show CDR1 as SGHDT and CDR2 as YYEEEE. The CDR3 consists of 13 residues. The sample here was unstimulated CD4+ T cells sorted from spleen or lymph node cells, taken before intestinal transplant. The chain uses TRBV5-6 and TRBJ1-5; TRBD1 might be the D (6 bases). The TCR sequence derives from a human donor who received an intestinal transplant. CDR3 in DNA: TGTGCCAGCAGTTTACAGGGAAATCAGCCCCAGCATTTT. Its protein product is CASSLQGNQPQHF.